The TCR beta chain under discussion was sequenced for a study of T-cell reconstitution after alpha-beta-depleted transplantation in children. General observations from the study: T-cell numbers and diversity one year post-transplant derived largely from freshly generated T cells.

J lost 5 bases, V lost 3 bases, and 9 bases had no gene match. CDR3 length: 15 residues. The germline V gene has CDR1 SGHVS and CDR2 FQNEAQ. The table lists this clonotype with a few counts. Its antigen is unidentified. Unique molecular identifiers were incorporated during preparation of the TCRbeta library. TCRdb recomputed calls from the PCR reads with MiXCR, one row per CDR3 protein. The table lists 600,000 to 800,000 distinct CDR3 sequences, less than 15% of them singletons. The clonotype comes from a girl under 10 years old with congenital amegakaryocytic thrombocytopenia, due to receive a stem cell transplant. V is TRBV7-8 and J is TRBJ2-5; 7 bases map to TRBD2. The sample here was PBMCs, taken before TCRalphabeta/CD19-depleted stem cell transplant. The CDR3 DNA follows: TGTGCCAGCAGCTTTGGGCGGGAGATTTGGGAGACCCAGTACTTC. This sequence encodes CASSFGREIWETQYF.